These 16 T cell receptor beta chains came from one sample sequenced in a study of T cell responses to AZD1222 COVID-19 vaccine (dated by TCRdb to about 2021). The sample's time point label, in plain terms: about 28 days (+/-7) after the second vaccine dose. The method was the immunoSEQ multiplex PCR assay. Held by TCRdb, this immuneACCESS table contains in-frame sequences only and omits some clones. Under half of the omission traces to an unresolved V gene where checked; the cause of the rest is unknown. The sample contains about 140,000 clones, over 90% of them found a single time. The ten largest clones represent 3% to 4% of the sample. The specimen was peripheral blood, collected 28 days after the second AZD1222 dose. The receptors here all came from an adult who received the AZD1222 COVID-19 vaccine.

CDR3 sequence (DNA): TGTGCCAGCAGTTTTAGGGGGAGTGGGGCCAACGTCCTGACTTTC. Translated, it gives CASSFRGSGANVLTF. This rearrangement joins TRBV28 to TRBJ2-6, with a tentative D call TRBD1 (6 bases). This CDR3 is 15 amino acids long. Germline V gene lookup returns CDR1 MDHEN and CDR2 SYDVKM. The V end was cut by 3 bases, the J end by 3 bases, with 9 bases between.

This clone was counted once. V gene TRBV28 combines with J gene TRBJ2-2, with D possibly matching TRBD1 (6 bases). The CDR3 is 18 amino acids. CDR1 MDHEN and CDR2 SYDVKM come from the germline V gene. V shed 4 bases and J shed 1 base, with 19 bases lying between them. CDR3 region: CASSSWTVHRKNTGELFF. CDR3 in DNA: TGTGCCAGCAGTTCATGGACAGTCCACAGAAAGAACACCGGGGAGCTGTTTTTT. Combining the CDR3 with reference TRBV28 and TRBJ2-2 gives the whole variable domain DVKVTQSSRYLVKRTGEKVFLECVQDMDHENMFWYRQDPGLGLRLIYFSYDVKMKEKGDIPEGYSVSREKKERFSLILESASTNQTSMYLCASSSWTVHRKNTGELFFGEGSRLTVL.

The CDR3: CASSWTSGTGELFF. CDR3 sequence (DNA): TGTGCCAGCAGCTGGACTAGCGGCACCGGGGAGCTGTTTTTT. The chain links TRBV5-6 to TRBJ2-2, with TRBD2 matching over 10 bases. Trimming at V came to 3 bases and at J to 4 bases, leaving 0 bases not matched to a gene. CDR1 is SGHDT, CDR2 YYEEEE, per germline. This CDR3 is built from 14 residues.

The gene calls are TRBV18 and TRBJ2-7; D may match TRBD1 or TRBD2 (6 bases each). This CDR3 region has 12 residues. Trimming pared 2 bases from V and 6 bases from J, leaving 8 bases between. Germline V gene sequence: CDR1 KGHSH, CDR2 LQKENI. CDR3 residues: CASSPGGLEQYF. The CDR3 DNA reads TGTGCCAGCTCACCAGGGGGGCTCGAGCAGTACTTC.

The J gene is TRBJ2-1, the V gene TRBV9; 7 bases match TRBD2. Germline V gene sequence: CDR1 SGDLS, CDR2 YYNGEE. Germline trimming cut 4 bases from V and 4 bases from J; bases unmatched to any gene: 17. The CDR3 length is 18 residues. CDR3 region: CASSTGLGDVAGYNEQFF. CDR3 DNA sequence: TGTGCCAGCAGCACCGGACTAGGTGATGTTGCCGGATACAATGAGCAGTTCTTC.

This sequence joins TRBV6-5 and TRBJ1-4; 7 bases are shared with TRBD1. CDR1 and CDR2 from the germline V gene are MNHEY and SVGAGI. Trimming took 4 bases from V and 0 from J; bases not matched to a gene: 2. This CDR3 region has 15 residues. The CDR3: CASSSTGATNEKLFF. CDR3 DNA: TGTGCCAGCAGTTCTACAGGGGCAACTAATGAAAAACTGTTTTTT.

The chain employs TRBV24-1 and TRBJ2-5; 7 nucleotides align to TRBD1. Germline CDR1 KGHDR, CDR2 SFDVKD. This CDR3 contains 14 residues. V was clipped by 4 bases and J by 0 bases; unmatched bases: 1. The DNA of the CDR3 is TGTGCCACCAGTGAGACAGGGTACCAAGAGACCCAGTACTTC. Amino acids: CATSETGYQETQYF.

The rearrangement links TRBV29-1 to TRBJ1-2, with D possibly being TRBD1 (6 bases). This CDR3 is 13 amino acids long. CDR1 and CDR2 (germline): SQVTM, ANQGSEA. The germline V and J ends were trimmed by 5 bases and 4 bases, with 14 bases remaining between them. The CDR3 coding sequence is TGCAGCGTTTCGGACAGCCTATCCTATGGCTACACCTTC. Its protein product is CSVSDSLSYGYTF.

This chain connects TRBV5-6 to TRBJ2-5; no firm D call. V gave up 1 base and J gave up 0 bases, with 4 bases separating them. Germline CDR1 and CDR2: SGHDT and YYEEEE. The CDR3 has 13 amino acids. CDR3 loop: CASSLTDQETQYF. In nucleotides, the CDR3 is TGTGCCAGCAGCTTGACGGACCAAGAGACCCAGTACTTC.

This rearrangement joins TRBV28 to TRBJ1-5; the D gene is possibly TRBD1 (6 bases). The V gene lost 5 bases and the J gene lost 0 bases, with 20 bases spanning the gap. The V gene's germline CDR1 is MDHEN and CDR2 SYDVKM. The CDR3 runs to 18 residues. The CDR3 loop is CASSNTGIGGISNQPQHF. The CDR3 bases are TGTGCCAGCAGTAATACAGGGATTGGGGGAATTAGCAATCAGCCCCAGCATTTT.

This rearrangement joins TRBV9 to TRBJ1-2; TRBD1 is a possible D gene (5 bases). This CDR3 spans 13 amino acids. Germline loops: CDR1 SGDLS, CDR2 YYNGEE. V gave up 4 bases and J gave up 7 bases, with 14 bases separating them. CDR3 loop: CASSPTLGGGYTF. The CDR3 DNA reads as TGTGCCAGCAGCCCAACGCTGGGGGGTGGCTACACCTTC.

The chain is built from TRBV7-2 and TRBJ1-1; D is unclear. Germline V gene sequence: CDR1 SGHTA, CDR2 FQGNSA. The CDR3 sequence is 15 residues long. The V end was cut by 0 bases, the J end by 1 base, with 9 bases between. The CDR3 loop reads CASSLATGSNTEAFF. Written as DNA, the CDR3 is TGTGCCAGCAGCTTAGCAACGGGATCGAACACTGAAGCTTTCTTT.

The chain recombines TRBV2 with TRBJ2-1; D is ambiguous. Germline CDR1 is SNHLY and CDR2 is FYNNEI. The CDR3 length is 12 residues. V gave up 7 bases and J gave up 3 bases, with 7 bases separating them. DNA of the CDR3: TGTGCCAGCACTCCGGGCTACAATGAGCAGTTCTTC. Translating it yields CASTPGYNEQFF.

The DNA of the CDR3 is TGCGCCAGCAGCTTGGAAGAGGTGGTAGGCTACACCTTC. Translating gives CASSLEEVVGYTF. V is TRBV5-1 and J is TRBJ1-2; D remains ambiguous. Deletions cut 0 bases from V and 8 bases from J, with 11 bases between. Germline V lookup: CDR1 SGHRS, CDR2 YFSETQ. The CDR3 covers 13 residues.

This clone was recorded once. This chain links TRBV5-6 with TRBJ1-6; weak D call: TRBD1 (5 bases). Germline V lookup: CDR1 SGHDT, CDR2 YYEEEE. V lost 0 bases and J lost 7, with 5 bases in between. CDR3 size: 13 residues. DNA for the CDR3: TGTGCCAGCAGCTTGGAGGGGAATTCACCCCTCCACTTT. Translated: CASSLEGNSPLHF. The full variable domain, rest sourced from reference TRBV5-6 and TRBJ1-6, is DAGVTQSPTHLIKTRGQQVTLRCSPKSGHDTVSWYQQALGQGPQFIFQYYEEEERQRGNFPDRFSGHQFPNYSSELNVNALLLGDSALYLCASSLEGNSPLHFGNGTRLTVT.

This clone was recorded once. The chain has TRBV18 and TRBJ1-3; D call uncertain. The CDR3 totals 14 residues. V lost 2 bases and J 0 bases, leaving 5 bases between the germline ends. Germline V lookup: CDR1 KGHSH, CDR2 LQKENI. CDR3 coding DNA: TGTGCCAGCTCACCATCGCCCTCTGGAAACACCATATATTTT. As protein: CASSPSPSGNTIYF.